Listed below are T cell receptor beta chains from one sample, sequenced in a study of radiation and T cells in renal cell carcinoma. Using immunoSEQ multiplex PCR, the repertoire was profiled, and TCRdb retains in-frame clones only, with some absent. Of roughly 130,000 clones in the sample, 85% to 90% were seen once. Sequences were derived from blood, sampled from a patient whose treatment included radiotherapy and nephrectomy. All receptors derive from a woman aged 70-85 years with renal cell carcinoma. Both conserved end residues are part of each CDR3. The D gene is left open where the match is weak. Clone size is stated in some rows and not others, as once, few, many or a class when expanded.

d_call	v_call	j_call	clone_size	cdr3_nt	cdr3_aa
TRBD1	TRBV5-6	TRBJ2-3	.	TGTGCCAGCAGCGACGACAGGGTTCCAGATACGCAGTATTTT	CASSDDRVPDTQYF
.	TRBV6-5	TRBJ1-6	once	TGTGCCAGCAGGTACTTCGGGGGGGACTCACCCCTCCACTTT	CASRYFGGDSPLHF
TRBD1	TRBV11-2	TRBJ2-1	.	TGTGCCAGCAGTTCGACAGGGAACAATGAGCAGTTCTTC	CASSSTGNNEQFF
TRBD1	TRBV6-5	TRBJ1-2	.	TGTGCCAGCAGTTACTCGGGACAGGGAAACTATGGCTACACCTTC	CASSYSGQGNYGYTF
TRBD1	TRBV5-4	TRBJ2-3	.	TGTGCCAGCACTACTGGAGGACAGGGCCGAGATACGCAGTATTTT	CASTTGGQGRDTQYF
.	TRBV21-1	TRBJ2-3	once	TGTGCCAGCAGCAGAAGGGGCGCGGATACGCAGTATTTT	CASSRRGADTQYF
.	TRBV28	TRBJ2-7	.	TGTGCCAGCAGTTTTTCGTACTCTGAGGACTACGAGCAGTACTTC	CASSFSYSEDYEQYF
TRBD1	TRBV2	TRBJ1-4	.	TGTGCCAGCAGCGCAGACAGGGGAAATGAAAAACTGTTTTTT	CASSADRGNEKLFF
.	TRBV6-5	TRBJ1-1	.	TGTGCCAGCTCACATATGAACACTGAAGCTTTCTTT	CASSHMNTEAFF
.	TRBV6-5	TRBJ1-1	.	TGTGCCAGCAGTCCCGGACAGAGGAACACTGAAGCTTTCTTT	CASSPGQRNTEAFF
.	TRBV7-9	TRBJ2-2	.	TGTGCCAGCAGCAAAACGACAGGTTCTTTGGGGGAGCTGTTTTTT	CASSKTTGSLGELFF
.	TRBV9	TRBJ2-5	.	TGTGCCAGCAGCGTAGGGGGGGCAGTCCAAGAGACCCAGTACTTC	CASSVGGAVQETQYF
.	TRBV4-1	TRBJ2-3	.	TGCGCCAGCAGCCAACCAGGGCTCCAGGGAGATACGCAGTATTTT	CASSQPGLQGDTQYF
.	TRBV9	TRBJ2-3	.	TGTGCCAGCAGCGTGATAGGCACAGATACGCAGTATTTT	CASSVIGTDTQYF
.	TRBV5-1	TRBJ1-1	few	TGCGCCAGCAGCTTGGGGGAAGGGCGGACTGAAGCTTTCTTT	CASSLGEGRTEAFF
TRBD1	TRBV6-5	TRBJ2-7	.	TGTGCCAGCAGCCGGGACAGGGTATCCTACGAGCAGTACTTC	CASSRDRVSYEQYF
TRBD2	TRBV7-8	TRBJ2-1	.	TGTGCCAGCAGCTCTTGGGGGGGGAACGCCATTGAGCAGTTCTTC	CASSSWGGNAIEQFF
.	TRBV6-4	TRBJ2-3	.	TGTGCCAGCAGTGACTCCTCGCCAGATACGCAGTATTTT	CASSDSSPDTQYF
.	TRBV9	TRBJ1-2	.	TGTGCCAGCAGCGTCCTCCAGGTGGACTATGGCTACACCTTC	CASSVLQVDYGYTF
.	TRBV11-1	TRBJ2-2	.	TGTGCCAGCAGCTTAAACGGGAACACCGGGGAGCTGTTTTTT	CASSLNGNTGELFF
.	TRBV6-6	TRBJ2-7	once	TGTGCCAGCAGACAAGGACAGTCCTACGAGCAGTACTTC	CASRQGQSYEQYF
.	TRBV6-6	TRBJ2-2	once	TGTGCCAGCAGTTACTCGAAGGGGACCGGGGAGCTGTTTTTT	CASSYSKGTGELFF
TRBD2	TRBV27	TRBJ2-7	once	TGTGCCAGCAGTTTAGAAGGACTAGCGGGGGGTTTCAACGAGCAGTACTTC	CASSLEGLAGGFNEQYF
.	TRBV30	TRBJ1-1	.	TGTGCCTGGAGTGTACTACAGGGTCGCACTGAAGCTTTCTTT	CAWSVLQGRTEAFF
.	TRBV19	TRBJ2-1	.	TGTGCCAGTAGCCCGCAGGGACTTAGCTCCTACAATGAGCAGTTCTTC	CASSPQGLSSYNEQFF
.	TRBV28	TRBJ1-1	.	TGTGCCACTACCCCCGCGGGGAGGGGAACTGAAGCTTTCTTT	CATTPAGRGTEAFF
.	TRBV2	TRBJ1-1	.	TGTGCCAGCATCTTAGGGGGTAGCGAAGCTTTCTTT	CASILGGSEAFF
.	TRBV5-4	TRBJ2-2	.	TGTGCCAGCAGCTTAGGAGGGTCGAACACCGGGGAGCTGTTTTTT	CASSLGGSNTGELFF
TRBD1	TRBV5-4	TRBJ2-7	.	TGTGCCAGCAGCGGCGGGACAGGGGCGAGGGAGCAGTACTTC	CASSGGTGAREQYF
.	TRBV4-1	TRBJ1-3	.	TGCGCCAGCAGCCAAGATTGGGTGCAGGCTCATGAGTTCGTTTACTCTGGAAACACCATATATTTT	CASSQDWVQAHEFVYSGNTIYF
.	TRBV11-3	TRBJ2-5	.	TGTGCCAGCAGCCCTCAAGAGACCCAGTACTTC	CASSPQETQYF
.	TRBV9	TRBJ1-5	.	TGTGCCAGCAGTCGAGACGGCGCAAATCAGCCCCAGCATTTT	CASSRDGANQPQHF
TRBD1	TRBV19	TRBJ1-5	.	TGTGCCAGTAGCCTAGGACAGGGGGCAAATCAGCCCCAGCATTTT	CASSLGQGANQPQHF
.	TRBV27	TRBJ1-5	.	TGTGCCAGCAGTTTATCTAGGTGGGGGAAGAGGGGCAGCAATCAGCCCCAGCATTTT	CASSLSRWGKRGSNQPQHF
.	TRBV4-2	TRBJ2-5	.	TGTGCCAGCAGCCAAGATCTGGGAAATACTGAAATGGGGCATGAGACCCAGTACTTC	CASSQDLGNTEMGHETQYF
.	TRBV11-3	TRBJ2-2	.	TGTGCCAGCAGCTTAGATCTGGCAGATCTTACCGGGGAGCTGTTTTTT	CASSLDLADLTGELFF
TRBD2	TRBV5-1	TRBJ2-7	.	TGCGCCAGCAGCCCTAGGACTAGCGGGGCCTACGAGCAGTACTTC	CASSPRTSGAYEQYF
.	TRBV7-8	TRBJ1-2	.	TGTGCCAGCAGCTTAGCGACACCCCAGGCCGGCTACACCTTC	CASSLATPQAGYTF
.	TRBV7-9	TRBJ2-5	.	TGTGCCAGCAGCCCCCCGCTGAGACAAGAGACCCAGTACTTC	CASSPPLRQETQYF
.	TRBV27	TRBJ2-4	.	TGTGCCAGCAGTTTAGCGTCCGACCTACTTAGGGGCAAAAACATTCAGTACTTC	CASSLASDLLRGKNIQYF
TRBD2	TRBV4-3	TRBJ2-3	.	TGCGCCAGCAGCAAGCTAGCGGGGGGCACAGATACGCAGTATTTT	CASSKLAGGTDTQYF
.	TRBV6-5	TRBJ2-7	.	TGTGCCAGCAGTCGGGACATCCCCTACGAGCAGTACTTC	CASSRDIPYEQYF
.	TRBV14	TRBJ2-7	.	TGTGCCAGCAGCCAAGTCCCACGCGAGCAGTACTTC	CASSQVPREQYF
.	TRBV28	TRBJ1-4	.	TGTGCCAGCAGTTCCCCTCTAGGGGGTAGAGAAAAACTGTTTTTT	CASSSPLGGREKLFF
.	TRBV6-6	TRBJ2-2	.	TGTGCCAGCAGTTACCTTTACACCGGGGAGCTGTTTTTT	CASSYLYTGELFF
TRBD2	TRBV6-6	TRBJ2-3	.	TGTGCCAGCAGTTTGACTGGACTAGCGACAGATACGCAGTATTTT	CASSLTGLATDTQYF
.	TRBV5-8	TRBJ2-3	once	TGTGCCAGCAGCTTGGGAGCAGGGGGCACAGATACGCAGTATTTT	CASSLGAGGTDTQYF
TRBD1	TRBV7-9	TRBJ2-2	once	TGTGCCAGCAGAGACAGGGTCACCGGGGAGCTGTTTTTT	CASRDRVTGELFF
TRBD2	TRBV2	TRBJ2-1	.	TGTGCCAGCAACGAGCGGGGACGAAACAATGAGCAGTTCTTC	CASNERGRNNEQFF
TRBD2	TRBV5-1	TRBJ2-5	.	TGCGCCAGCAGCATGGATCTAGCGGGGCAAGAGACCCAGTACTTC	CASSMDLAGQETQYF
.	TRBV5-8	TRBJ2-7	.	TGTGCCAGCTCCCTGGCGTACGAGCAGTACTTC	CASSLAYEQYF
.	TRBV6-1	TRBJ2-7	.	TGTGCCAGCAGTGTTGAGGGTTACGAGCAGTACTTC	CASSVEGYEQYF
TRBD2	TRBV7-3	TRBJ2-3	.	TGTGCCAGCAGCTCCCGGGGACTACCCACAGATACGCAGTATTTT	CASSSRGLPTDTQYF
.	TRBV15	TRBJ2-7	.	TGTGCCACCAGCAGAGATCTTGGTACCTACGAGCAGTACTTC	CATSRDLGTYEQYF
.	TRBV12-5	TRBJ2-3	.	TGTGCTAGTGGTGAGGGGCAGCCCACAGATACGCAGTATTTT	CASGEGQPTDTQYF
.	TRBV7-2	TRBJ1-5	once	TGTGCCAGCAGCTTAGGCGGGCGTCAGGGCACAGGCCAGCCCCAGCATTTT	CASSLGGRQGTGQPQHF
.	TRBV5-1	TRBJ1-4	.	TGCGCCAGCAGCTTGGACGGGGGCAGGGATGAAAAACTGTTTTTT	CASSLDGGRDEKLFF
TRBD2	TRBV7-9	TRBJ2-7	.	TGTGCCAGCAGCTTTAGCGGGGGGGCCCCGGCCGAGCAGTACTTC	CASSFSGGAPAEQYF
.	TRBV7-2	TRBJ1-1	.	TGTGCCAGCGGTCTCGTGGGCACTGAAGCTTTCTTT	CASGLVGTEAFF
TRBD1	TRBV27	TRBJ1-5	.	TGTGCCAGCAGCCTGCGGAGGGGGCAGAATCAGCCCCAGCATTTT	CASSLRRGQNQPQHF